The 18 T cell receptor beta chains given below trace back to one sample, sequenced in a study of OX40 agonist ivuxolimab in advanced cancers. Here immunoSEQ multiplex PCR was the method, and the copy in TCRdb shows in-frame clones only, minus some. The data hold 99,000 or so clones, with around 96% observed a single time. Sequencing used CD4+ or CD8+ T cells sorted from blood, obtained in a trial of the OX40 agonist ivuxolimab. The receptors come from an adult with an advanced solid tumor such as melanoma, head and neck, liver or kidney cancer.

The chain employs TRBV28 and TRBJ1-2, with D perhaps TRBD1 (6 bases). This CDR3 is built from 12 residues. V dropped 6 bases and J dropped 8 bases, with 13 bases sitting between them. The germline V gene has CDR1 MDHEN and CDR2 SYDVKM. CDR3 protein: CASSAQGIGYTF. Written as DNA, the CDR3 is TGTGCCAGCAGCGCACAGGGTATAGGCTACACCTTC.

This chain joins TRBV7-8 and TRBJ2-2; the match to TRBD2 covers 12 bases. The germline CDR1 and CDR2 sequences are SGHVS and FQNEAQ. V shed 5 bases and J 4 bases; nucleotides not matched to a gene: 2. This CDR3 is 15 amino acids long. The CDR3 DNA reads TGTGCCAGCAGCGTGGGACTAGCGGGCACCGGGGAGCTGTTTTTT. The encoded protein is CASSVGLAGTGELFF.

The chain's CDR3 is CASSPTGSNTEAFF. CDR3 nucleotide sequence: TGTGCCAGCAGCCCGACGGGCTCGAACACTGAAGCTTTCTTT. The chain joins TRBV7-9 to TRBJ1-1; D uncertain. V lost 5 bases to trimming and J lost 1 base, with 11 bases between them. The CDR3 length is 14 residues. Germline V gene sequence: CDR1 SEHNR, CDR2 FQNEAQ (reference sequence).

The chain couples TRBV28 to TRBJ1-4; the D gene is possibly TRBD1 (6 bases). With 5 bases removed from V and 7 bases from J, the gap between germline ends came to 14 bases. The germline CDR1 and CDR2 sequences are MDHEN and SYDVKM. This CDR3 has 14 amino acids. In DNA, the CDR3 is TGTGCCAGCAGTGGGGGGGGCTTGGCTGAAAAACTGTTTTTT. Translated, it gives CASSGGGLAEKLFF.

The rearrangement uses TRBV7-3 and TRBJ2-5; 11 nucleotides line up with TRBD2. The CDR3 is 17 amino acids. Germline loops: CDR1 SGHTA, CDR2 FQGTGA. Trimming removed 5 bases from V and 0 bases from J; junction bases left unmatched: 8. The CDR3 DNA sequence: TGTGCCAGCAGCCCCGGGACTAGCGGAGGGTACCAAGAGACCCAGTACTTC. Amino acid sequence: CASSPGTSGGYQETQYF.

This chain links TRBV4-1 with TRBJ2-2, with 8 bases identical to TRBD2. Germline trimming cut 0 bases from V and 6 bases from J; bases unmatched to any gene: 9. This CDR3 region has 17 residues. Germline lookup yields CDR1 MGHRA and CDR2 YSYEKL. The CDR3 sequence: CASSQDSRGGPAGELFF. The CDR3 nucleotides are TGCGCCAGCAGCCAAGATAGCCGGGGGGGCCCCGCCGGGGAGCTGTTTTTT.

The V gene is TRBV9, the J gene TRBJ2-1; D may be TRBD2 (6 bases). The V gene lost 3 bases and the J gene lost 6 bases, with 10 bases spanning the gap. The germline V gene has CDR1 SGDLS and CDR2 YYNGEE. The CDR3 is 13 residues long. This CDR3 reads CASSAGLINEQFF. The CDR3 DNA reads TGTGCCAGCAGCGCCGGACTAATCAATGAGCAGTTCTTC.

This chain uses TRBV7-2 with TRBJ2-7; 8 positions agree with TRBD1. The ends lost 1 base at V and 6 bases at J; junction bases unmatched: 8. CDR1 SGHTA and CDR2 FQGNSA come from the germline V gene. The CDR3 consists of 15 residues. The CDR3 DNA reads TGTGCCAGCAGCTTAGGGGCAGGGGGCCCACGCGAGCAGTACTTC. This gives the protein CASSLGAGGPREQYF. The whole variable domain, remainder taken from reference TRBV7-2 and TRBJ2-7, is GAGVSQSPSNKVTEKGKDVELRCDPISGHTALYWYRQSLGQGLEFLIYFQGNSAPDKSGLPSDRFSAERTGGSVSTLTIQRTQQEDSAVYLCASSLGAGGPREQYFGPGTRLTVT.

The chain employs TRBV7-9 and TRBJ2-7; possible D gene TRBD1, 6 bases. Germline V CDR1 and CDR2: SEHNR, FQNEAQ (reference sequence). The ends were cut back, 8 bases at V and 2 bases at J, with 16 bases in the middle. The CDR3 runs to 14 residues. The CDR3: CASQSPQGPYEQYF. The CDR3 DNA sequence: TGTGCCAGCCAATCCCCACAGGGTCCCTACGAGCAGTACTTC.

The chain is built from TRBV19 and TRBJ2-2; maybe TRBD1 (6 bases). This CDR3 comprises 16 residues. The germline V gene encodes CDR1 LNHDA and CDR2 SQIVND (reference sequence). Trimming cost V 0 bases and J 5 bases, with 13 bases left between them. CDR3: CASSIDARGTTGELFF. CDR3 DNA: TGTGCCAGTAGTATAGATGCCAGGGGCACTACCGGGGAGCTGTTTTTT.

V is TRBV6-6 and J is TRBJ1-1; D is possibly TRBD1 (5 bases). Looked up from germline, CDR1 is MNHNY and CDR2 is SVGAGI (reference sequence). The length of the CDR3 is 15 residues. V shed 6 bases and J shed 7 bases, with 21 bases lying between them. The CDR3 DNA follows: TGTGCCAGCAGAGAACTCTCACAGACAGTCCTTGAAGCTTTCTTT. Translation gives CASRELSQTVLEAFF.

This chain links TRBV19 with TRBJ2-1; a possible D gene is TRBD1 (6 bases). This CDR3 has 12 residues. The V end was cut by 5 bases, the J end by 6 bases, with 8 bases between. Germline lookup yields CDR1 LNHDA and CDR2 SQIVND (reference sequence). For the CDR3, the DNA is TGTGCCAGTAGTTTGGGGGCCAATGAGCAGTTCTTC. It codes for CASSLGANEQFF.

The chain uses TRBV5-6 and TRBJ2-1; D ambiguous. This CDR3 is built from 11 residues. Trimming pared 2 bases from V and 7 bases from J, leaving 4 bases between. CDR1 is SGHDT and CDR2 is YYEEEE in the germline V gene. DNA of the CDR3: TGTGCCAGCAGCTTTGGGAATGAGCAGTTCTTC. Amino acids: CASSFGNEQFF.

The V and J genes are TRBV6-1 and TRBJ2-1; no clear D. This CDR3 contains 13 residues. The ends were cut back, 7 bases at V and 8 bases at J, with 15 bases in the middle. The germline V gene encodes CDR1 MNHNS and CDR2 SASEGT. The CDR3 region has the DNA TGTGCCAGCACCGGCGGCCATTTCCATGAGCAGTTCTTC. Residues: CASTGGHFHEQFF.

V usage is TRBV11-3 and J usage is TRBJ2-3; TRBD1 might be the D (5 bases). This CDR3 spans 16 amino acids. Germline V gives CDR1 SGHNT, CDR2 YENEEA. The V and J ends lost 7 bases and 2 bases respectively, with 19 bases between them. In DNA, the CDR3 is TGTGCCAGCATTCAAGCTTGTCAGACAGCCACAGATACGCAGTATTTT. This encodes CASIQACQTATDTQYF.

The chain combines TRBV28 with TRBJ2-1, with TRBD2 identical over 12 bases. Per germline, CDR1 MDHEN and CDR2 SYDVKM. The ends lost 8 bases at V and 2 bases at J; junction bases unmatched: 7. The CDR3 is 16 amino acids. The CDR3 DNA follows: TGTGCCAGCCGTACCACTAGCGGGAGGACCTACAATGAGCAGTTCTTC. Translation gives CASRTTSGRTYNEQFF.

The chain joins TRBV27 to TRBJ2-1; D possibly corresponds to TRBD1 (6 bases). The germline gives CDR1 MNHEY, CDR2 SMNVEV (reference sequence). V was trimmed by 8 bases and J by 5 bases, leaving 25 bases between them. This CDR3 has 17 amino acids. The CDR3 protein is CASGGAAGDGFHNEQFF. The CDR3 coding sequence is TGTGCCAGCGGTGGGGCCGCAGGGGACGGATTTCACAATGAGCAGTTCTTC.

V and J are TRBV27 and TRBJ2-2; D may be TRBD1 (6 bases). V gave up 5 bases and J gave up 4 bases, with 11 bases separating them. Germline loops: CDR1 MNHEY, CDR2 SMNVEV (reference sequence). The CDR3 contains 14 residues. CDR3 DNA sequence: TGTGCCAGCAGTCAGACAGGTCGCACCGGGGAGCTGTTTTTT. Protein product: CASSQTGRTGELFF.